The 3 T cell receptor beta chains reported below all come from one sample, sequenced in a study of shared clonotypes between healthy human individuals. Assay used: immunoSEQ multiplex PCR; TCRdb lists only in-frame clones, some missing. The sample has around 2.5 million clones; over 85% are singletons. Sequenced material: naive CD4+ T cells from PBMCs. As to subset: CD45RA+ positively selected. Source of these receptors: a man aged 18 to 30 in good health. Some clones in this sample may be carry-over from other donors' samples.

V and J are TRBV5-1 and TRBJ1-1; D uncertain. Trimming left V 0 bases short and J 1 base short, with 10 bases between. The germline CDR1 and CDR2 sequences are SGHRS and YFSETQ. The CDR3 consists of 15 residues. CDR3 coding DNA: TGCGCCAGCAGCTTGGACATTAAGGGGAACACTGAAGCTTTCTTT. Its protein is CASSLDIKGNTEAFF.

This chain connects TRBV11-1 to TRBJ1-2; D gene unclear. The length of the CDR3 is 13 residues. Germline-derived CDR1 and CDR2 are SGHAT and FQDESV (reference sequence). Between the trimmed V and J ends, which lost 1 base and 4 bases, there was a span of 7 bases. The CDR3 sequence: CASSLGRTYGYTF. DNA for the CDR3: TGTGCCAGCAGCTTAGGACGGACCTATGGCTACACCTTC.

The CDR3: CASSVQGEKRNIQYF. The CDR3 DNA reads TGTGCCAGCAGCGTACAGGGAGAAAAACGAAACATTCAGTACTTC. This chain connects TRBV9 to TRBJ2-4, with D perhaps assigned TRBD1 or TRBD2 (5 bases each). The germline V gene encodes CDR1 SGDLS and CDR2 YYNGEE. The V end lost 1 base, the J end lost 6 bases, and 14 bases lay between the germline ends. There are 15 residues in the CDR3.